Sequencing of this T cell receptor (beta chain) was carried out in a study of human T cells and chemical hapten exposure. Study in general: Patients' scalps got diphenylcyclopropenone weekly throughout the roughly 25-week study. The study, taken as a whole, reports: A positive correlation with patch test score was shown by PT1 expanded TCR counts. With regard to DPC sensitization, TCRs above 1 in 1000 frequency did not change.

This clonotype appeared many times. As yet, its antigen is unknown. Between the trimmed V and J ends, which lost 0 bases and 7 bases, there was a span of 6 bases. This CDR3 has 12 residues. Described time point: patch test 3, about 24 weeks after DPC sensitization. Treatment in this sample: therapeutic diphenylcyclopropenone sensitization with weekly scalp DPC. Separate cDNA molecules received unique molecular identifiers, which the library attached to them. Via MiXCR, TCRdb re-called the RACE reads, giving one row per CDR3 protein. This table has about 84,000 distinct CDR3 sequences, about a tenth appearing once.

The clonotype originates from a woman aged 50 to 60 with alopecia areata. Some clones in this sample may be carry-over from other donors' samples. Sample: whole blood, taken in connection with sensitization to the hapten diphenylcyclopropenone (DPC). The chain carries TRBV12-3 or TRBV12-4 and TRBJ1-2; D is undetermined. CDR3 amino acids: CASSLALFGYTF. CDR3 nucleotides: TGTGCCAGCAGTTTAGCCCTTTTTGGCTACACCTTC.